This record concerns one T cell receptor beta chain sequence. Its antigen is unidentified. These data belong to a study of T-cell reconstitution after alpha-beta-depleted transplantation in children. Findings and caveats of the study: A year post-transplant, T-cell counts and diversity derived mostly from newly produced T cells. Reportedly, only several hundred clones from non-depleted graft cells drove alpha-beta T-cell counts at about two months.

The TCRbeta library incorporated unique molecular identifiers. TCRdb called the PCR reads again in MiXCR, with one record for every CDR3 protein. The sample records 250,000 to 350,000 distinct CDR3 sequences, roughly 25% being singletons. Germline V gives CDR1 KGHSH, CDR2 LQKENI. Losses at the gene ends were 2 bases for V and 11 bases for J; bases not matched to a gene: 15. The CDR3 covers 16 residues. This clonotype originated in a male patient aged 10 to 17 who had a stem cell transplant for acute lymphoblastic leukemia, so the T cells may come from the graft donor. The material was PBMCs, mostly from graft donor cells, obtained 180 days after TCRalphabeta/CD19-depleted stem cell transplant. V is TRBV18 and J is TRBJ1-5, with 7 positions matching TRBD1. In nucleotides, the CDR3 is TGTGCCAGCTCACCAGAGGCCGGGACAGCCCGTGGGACCCAGCATTTT. This sequence encodes CASSPEAGTARGTQHF.